This T cell receptor (beta chain) was captured in a study of blood T cells in healthy people across ages (dated by TCRdb to about 2015). For the wider study: In model experiments, template switching captured roughly one uniquely barcoded TCR beta cDNA molecule for every two T cells. The study measured age-related changes in TCR beta repertoire diversity using deep sequencing normalized with unique cDNA molecular identifiers. Donors were grouped into four age groups: young (average 16 years), middle-aged (roughly 37), aged (approximately 67) and long-lived (roughly 80). Donors of different ages were randomly distributed across sequencing lanes to avoid experimental bias. Two additional independent replicas of 1 million unique cDNA reads from the same blood draw were analyzed for two donors (one aged 18 to 30 and one aged 80 or older). Study-level results and caveats: Bulk unsorted PBMC profiling prevented conclusive comparison of naive and antigen-experienced compartments. Total diversity estimates from one million sequenced T cells were considered lower bounds and underestimates. Compared with the aged group, the long-lived group had more naive CD4+ T cells, fewer expanded clones and increased TCR diversity, a pattern suggesting age selection. As age increased, observed TCR beta diversity per million T cells dropped in a roughly linear way, and a significant reduction was already evident by age approximately 40. There was a strong correlation between observed TCR beta diversity and the percentage of naive T cells measured by flow cytometry. The CMV infection status of donors was not known, potentially confounding age-related changes in expanded clonotypes.

The donors were around 39 Caucasian individuals from Russia, aged 6 to 90 years, who were systemically healthy. Approximately 10 milliliters of peripheral blood were collected from each donor into EDTA-treated Vacutainer tubes. Ficoll-Paque density-gradient centrifugation was used to isolate PBMCs, with at least 6.5 million obtained per sample. Total RNA, at least 5.5 micrograms per sample, was extracted from PBMCs with Trizol reagent. For every donor, flow cytometry on a PBMC aliquot measured the percentage of naive CD45RAhigh/CD27high T cells. Receptors were amplified or captured by 5' RACE. Sequencer: Illumina HiSeq 2500. The second PCR ran for roughly 6 to 11 cycles and used a J-beta primer mix along with a sample-barcoded 5' primer. Each TCR beta cDNA molecule received a unique molecular identifier from a template-switch 5' adaptor carrying 12 random nucleotides. Each sample yielded at least 2.5 million CDR3-containing paired-end reads. The Mint cDNA synthesis kit, primed by a TRBC-specific oligonucleotide, was used to synthesize first-strand cDNA from all RNA. Following uracil-DNA glycosylase treatment, all cDNA underwent a first 18-cycle PCR with the universal primers M1SS and BC2_uni_R. On the authors' methods: For normalization, 1 million high-quality reads were randomly selected from each sample, with every read carrying a distinct molecular identifier. Instead of being binned into consensus sequences, reads that shared molecular identifiers were thrown out. CDR3 identification, clonotype clustering and error correction used MiTCR with a Q25 quality threshold and the strictest error-elimination algorithm. A nonparametric unseen species model with Euler transformation was used to estimate lower-bound total TCR beta diversity. The public reads were reanalyzed by TCRdb: fastp trimming at Q25, MiXCR alignment, in-frame beta chains only. CDR3 protein duplicates are merged, each entry listing the most common genes and DNA. TCRdb's processing, not the study's, gives the V and J calls here. Here the sample has 600,000 to 650,000 distinct CDR3 sequences; under 65% occur a single time. The top ten clonotypes cover roughly 34% of the sample.

About this clonotype: The antigen it binds to is not known. No base qualities exist here, and no much larger clone lies one base off it.

Unmatched junction bases come to 7, with V trimmed by 4 bases and J by 2 bases. Measured from the cysteine to the phenylalanine, the CDR3 is 16 residues long. Just CDR3 DNA is preserved here, 48 bases in frame from base 1. Per the germline V gene, SGHRS is the CDR1 and YFSETQ is the CDR2. The rearranged chain carries TRBV5-1 and TRBJ2-3; TRBD1 fits 10 bases in the junction. Sequenced input: blood. This TCR was recovered from a man aged 55 to 70 in good health. The nucleotides read TGCGCCAGCAGCCAAAGACAGGGGGCAAACACAGATACGCAGTATTTT. This translates into CASSQRQGANTDTQYF.